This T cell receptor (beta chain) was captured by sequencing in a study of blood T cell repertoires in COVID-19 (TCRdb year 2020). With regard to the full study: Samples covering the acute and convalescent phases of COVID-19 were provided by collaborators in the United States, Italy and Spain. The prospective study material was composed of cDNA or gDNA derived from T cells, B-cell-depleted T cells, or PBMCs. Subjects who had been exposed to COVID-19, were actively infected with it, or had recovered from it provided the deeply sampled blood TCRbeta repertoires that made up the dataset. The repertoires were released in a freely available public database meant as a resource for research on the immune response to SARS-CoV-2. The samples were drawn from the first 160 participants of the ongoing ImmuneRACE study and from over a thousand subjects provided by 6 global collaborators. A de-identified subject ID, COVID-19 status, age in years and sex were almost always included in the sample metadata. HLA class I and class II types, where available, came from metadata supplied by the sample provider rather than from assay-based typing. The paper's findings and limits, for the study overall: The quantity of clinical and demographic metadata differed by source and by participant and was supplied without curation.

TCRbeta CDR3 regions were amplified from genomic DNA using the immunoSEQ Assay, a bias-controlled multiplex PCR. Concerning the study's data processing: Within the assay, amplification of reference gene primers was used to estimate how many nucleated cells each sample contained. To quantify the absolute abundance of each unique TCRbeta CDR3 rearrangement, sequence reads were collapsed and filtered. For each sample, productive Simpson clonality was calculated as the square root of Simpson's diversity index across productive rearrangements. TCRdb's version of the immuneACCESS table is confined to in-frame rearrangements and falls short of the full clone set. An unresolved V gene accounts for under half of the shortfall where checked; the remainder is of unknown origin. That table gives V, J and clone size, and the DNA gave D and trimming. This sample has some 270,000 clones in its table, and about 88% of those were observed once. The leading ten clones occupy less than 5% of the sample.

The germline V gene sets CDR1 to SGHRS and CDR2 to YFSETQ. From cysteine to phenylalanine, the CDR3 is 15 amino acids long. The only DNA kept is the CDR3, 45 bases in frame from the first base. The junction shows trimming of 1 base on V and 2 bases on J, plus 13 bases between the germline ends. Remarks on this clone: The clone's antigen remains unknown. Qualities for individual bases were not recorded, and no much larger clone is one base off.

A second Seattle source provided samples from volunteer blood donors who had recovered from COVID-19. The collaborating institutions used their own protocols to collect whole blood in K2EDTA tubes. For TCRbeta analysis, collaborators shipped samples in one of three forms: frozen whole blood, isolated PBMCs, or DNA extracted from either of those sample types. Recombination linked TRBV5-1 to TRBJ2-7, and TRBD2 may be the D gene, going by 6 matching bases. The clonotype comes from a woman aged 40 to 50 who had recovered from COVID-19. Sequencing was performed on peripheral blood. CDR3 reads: CASSLYGGTPYEQYF. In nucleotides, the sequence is TGCGCCAGCAGCTTGTACGGCGGGACCCCCTACGAGCAGTACTTC. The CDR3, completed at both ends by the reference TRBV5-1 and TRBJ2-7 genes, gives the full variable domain KAGVTQTPRYLIKTRGQQVTLSCSPISGHRSVSWYQQTPGQGLQFLFEYFSETQRNKGNFPGRFSGRQFSNSRSEMNVSTLELGDSALYLCASSLYGGTPYEQYFGPGTRLTVT.